These 7 T cell receptor beta chains share one sample of origin, sequenced in a study of regulatory T cells in long-lasting Graves disease. Time point indicated: newly diagnosed GD, antithyroid drugs for less than 3 months. With RNA extracted from PBMCs as input, the TCR library was made. Building the TCR beta libraries relied on iRepertoire HTBI primers, and CDR3 regions underwent Arm-PCR. A single record per CDR3 protein comes from TCRdb applying MiXCR to the multiplex PCR reads. The sample has some 250,000 distinct CDR3 sequences, 15% to 20% seen once. This sample was also put to use in a study of T cells in Graves' hyperthyroidism and ophthalmopathy.

Sequences were derived from peripheral blood mononuclear cells (PBMCs), sampled at new diagnosis, from a patient treated with antithyroid drugs. These receptors were obtained from a woman in her thirties with Graves disease.

Ten or more counts support this clonotype. The chain links TRBV6-1 to TRBJ1-4; D is uncertain. Germline-derived CDR1 and CDR2 are MNHNS and SASEGT. Trimming pared 6 bases from V and 10 bases from J, leaving 15 bases between. This CDR3 spans 13 amino acids. CDR3 region: CASSPFSGGKLFF. The CDR3 DNA sequence: TGTGCCAGCAGCCCATTTTCGGGAGGAAAACTGTTTTTT.

This clonotype was counted at least ten times. The V gene is TRBV12-3 or TRBV12-4, the J gene TRBJ2-2; 9 nucleotides agree with TRBD2. The CDR3 runs to 16 residues. V shed 1 base and J 4 bases; nucleotides not matched to a gene: 4. The CDR3, as DNA: TGTGCCAGCAGTTTAGAGGCGGGGGGGCGCACCGGGGAGCTGTTTTTT. The encoded protein is CASSLEAGGRTGELFF.

Many counts were recorded for this clonotype. The rearrangement joins TRBV7-9 to TRBJ2-1; 7 bases line up with TRBD1. Trimming took 2 bases from V and 6 from J; bases not matched to a gene: 10. Germline V gene sequence: CDR1 SEHNR, CDR2 FQNEAQ (reference sequence). The CDR3 loop spans 16 amino acids. CDR3 protein: CASSLRGLPPSNEQFF. CDR3 DNA sequence: TGTGCCAGCAGCTTAAGGGGGCTACCACCGAGCAATGAGCAGTTCTTC. Full variable domain (rest looked up from reference TRBV7-9 and TRBJ2-1): DTGVSQNPRHKITKRGQNVTFRCDPISEHNRLYWYRQTLGQGPEFLTYFQNEAQLEKSRLLSDRFSAERPKGSFSTLEIQRTEQGDSAMYLCASSLRGLPPSNEQFFGPGTRLTVL.

V and J are TRBV6-1 and TRBJ1-6; TRBD1 is a possible D gene (6 bases). CDR1 is MNHNS, CDR2 SASEGT, per germline. V dropped 7 bases and J dropped 7 bases, with 20 bases sitting between them. The CDR3 has 16 residues. Here the CDR3 reads CASTLRGGLGNSPLHF. The CDR3 region has the DNA TGTGCCAGCACCCTGAGGGGGGGGCTCGGGAATTCACCCCTCCACTTT.

The sample holds many counts of this clonotype. The chain combines TRBV9 with TRBJ2-1, with D possibly matching TRBD2 (6 bases). V lost 0 bases to trimming and J lost 3 bases, with 7 bases between them. The CDR3 extends over 14 amino acids. Germline V lookup: CDR1 SGDLS, CDR2 YYNGEE. CDR3: CASSVAGVYNEQFF. In nucleotides, the CDR3 is TGTGCCAGCAGCGTAGCGGGGGTCTACAATGAGCAGTTCTTC.

This clonotype was counted many times. The chain joins TRBV4-1 to TRBJ2-7, with D possibly being TRBD1 (6 bases). Germline CDR1 reads MGHRA; CDR2 reads YSYEKL. CDR3 size: 14 residues. The V gene lost 0 bases and the J gene lost 2 bases, with 8 bases spanning the gap. The CDR3 nucleotides read TGCGCCAGCAGCCAAGATGGACAGACCTACGAGCAGTACTTC. Translating it yields CASSQDGQTYEQYF.

This clonotype was counted a few times. The V call is TRBV13, the J call TRBJ1-3; D gene unclear. This CDR3 has 12 residues. Germline loops: CDR1 PRHDT, CDR2 FYEKMQ (reference sequence). V dropped 4 bases and J dropped 7 bases, with 8 bases sitting between them. CDR3 sequence: CASSSLKNTIYF. As DNA, the CDR3 is TGTGCCAGCAGCTCCCTCAAGAACACCATATATTTT.